This TCR beta chain was sequenced for a study of blood T cell repertoires in COVID-19. This clone appeared a few times. Libraries were prepared by immunoSEQ multiplex PCR; TCRdb keeps only in-frame clonotypes and omits some of them. Of roughly 150,000 clones listed, 81% are singletons. The CDR3 covers 15 residues. V shed 3 bases, J shed 4 bases, and the junction held 5 bases outside the gene matches. Germline CDR1 is ENHRY and CDR2 is SYGVKD. The sequencing sample was made of peripheral blood. This rearrangement joins TRBV10-3 to TRBJ2-2, with 7 bases aligning to TRBD2. This receptor was obtained from a man in his fifties or sixties with active or convalescent COVID-19. As DNA, the CDR3 is TGTGCCATCAGTGAAGGCGGGAGAGCCACCGGGGAGCTGTTTTTT. Its protein product is CAISEGGRATGELFF.